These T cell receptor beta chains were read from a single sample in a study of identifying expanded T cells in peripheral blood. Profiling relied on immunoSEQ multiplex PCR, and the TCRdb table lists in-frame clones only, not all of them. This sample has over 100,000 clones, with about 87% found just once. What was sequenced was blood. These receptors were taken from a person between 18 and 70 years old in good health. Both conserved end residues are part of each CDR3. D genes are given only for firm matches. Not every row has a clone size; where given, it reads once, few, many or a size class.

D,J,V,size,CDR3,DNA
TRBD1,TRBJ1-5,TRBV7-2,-,CASSVGQGGNQPQHF,TGTGCCAGCAGCGTAGGACAGGGCGGCAATCAGCCCCAGCATTTT
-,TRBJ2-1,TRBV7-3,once,CASSLGPNNEQFF,TGTGCCAGCAGCCTGGGACCTAATAATGAGCAGTTCTTC
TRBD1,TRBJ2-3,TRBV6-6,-,CASTPDRSSTDTQYF,TGTGCCAGCACCCCGGACAGGTCTAGCACAGATACGCAGTATTTT
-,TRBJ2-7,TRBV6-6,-,CASRDGGDPSYEQYF,TGTGCCAGCAGGGATGGGGGTGACCCCTCCTACGAGCAGTACTTC
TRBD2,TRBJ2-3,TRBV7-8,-,CASSLVRGRRDTQYF,TGTGCCAGCAGCTTAGTGCGCGGGAGAAGAGATACGCAGTATTTT
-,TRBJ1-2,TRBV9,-,CASSASNYGYTF,TGTGCCAGCAGCGCTTCTAACTATGGCTACACCTTC
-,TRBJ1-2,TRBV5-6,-,CASSLWAGGYGGYTF,TGTGCCAGCAGCTTGTGGGCGGGAGGGTACGGTGGCTACACCTTC
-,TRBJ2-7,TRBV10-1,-,CASSPDTTYEQYF,TGCGCCAGCAGTCCAGATACAACCTACGAGCAGTACTTC
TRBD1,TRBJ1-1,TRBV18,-,CASSPLYGQGANTEAFF,TGTGCCAGCTCACCATTGTATGGACAGGGGGCTAACACTGAAGCTTTCTTT
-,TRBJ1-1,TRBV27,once,CASSSPEGGTFVF,TGTGCCAGCAGTTCACCTGAGGGGGGAACCTTTGTCTTT
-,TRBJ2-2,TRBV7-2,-,CASSFLGRRTGELFF,TGTGCCAGCAGCTTTTTAGGGAGACGGACCGGGGAGCTGTTTTTT
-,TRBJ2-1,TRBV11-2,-,CASSLRGYNEQFF,TGTGCCAGCAGCTTAAGGGGCTACAATGAGCAGTTCTTC
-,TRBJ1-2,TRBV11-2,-,CASSLRSYGYTF,TGTGCCAGCAGCTTAAGAAGCTATGGCTACACCTTC
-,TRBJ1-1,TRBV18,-,CASSPPVQANQEAFF,TGTGCCAGCTCACCACCGGTTCAGGCGAATCAGGAAGCTTTCTTT
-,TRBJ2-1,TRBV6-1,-,CASSEIGRGSGDEQFF,TGTGCCAGCAGTGAAATAGGACGGGGGTCTGGTGATGAGCAGTTCTTC
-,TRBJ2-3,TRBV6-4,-,CASSDEGSSDTQYF,TGTGCCAGCAGTGACGAGGGTTCTTCAGATACGCAGTATTTT
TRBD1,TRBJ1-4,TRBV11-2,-,CASSATGTNEKLFF,TGTGCCAGCAGCGCGACAGGGACTAATGAAAAACTGTTTTTT
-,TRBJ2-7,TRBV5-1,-,CASSSGVSGRPGKQYF,TGCGCCAGCAGCTCGGGAGTTTCTGGACGACCTGGGAAGCAGTACTTC
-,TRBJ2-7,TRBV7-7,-,CASSFDLGREQYF,TGTGCCAGCAGCTTTGACCTGGGGAGGGAGCAGTACTTC
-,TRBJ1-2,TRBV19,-,CASRNINRDSRYGYTF,TGTGCCAGTAGGAACATAAACAGGGATTCTCGGTATGGCTACACCTTC
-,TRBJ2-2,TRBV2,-,CASSPPSAGELFF,TGTGCCAGCAGTCCTCCCTCTGCCGGGGAGCTGTTTTTT
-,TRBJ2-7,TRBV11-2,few,CASSLGGSSYEQYF,TGTGCCAGCAGCTTAGGTGGGAGCTCCTACGAGCAGTACTTC
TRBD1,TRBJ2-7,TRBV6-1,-,CASEPGTVSYEQYF,TGTGCCAGCGAGCCCGGGACAGTTTCTTACGAGCAGTACTTC
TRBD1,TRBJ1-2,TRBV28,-,CASSFGTGILYGYTF,TGTGCCAGCAGTTTCGGGACAGGGATTCTCTATGGCTACACCTTC
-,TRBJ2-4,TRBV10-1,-,CASSESGERNIQYF,TGCGCCAGCAGTGAGTCAGGTGAAAGAAACATTCAGTACTTC
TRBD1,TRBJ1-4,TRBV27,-,CASSVGQGDSTNEKLFF,TGTGCCAGCAGCGTGGGACAGGGGGATAGCACTAATGAAAAACTGTTTTTT
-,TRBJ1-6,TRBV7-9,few,CASSLAGSSPLHF,TGTGCCAGCAGCTTGGCCGGCAGTTCACCCCTCCACTTT
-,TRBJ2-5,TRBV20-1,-,CSARRETQYF,TGCAGTGCTAGAAGGGAGACCCAGTACTTC
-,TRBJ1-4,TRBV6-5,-,CASSITTREKLFF,TGTGCCAGCAGTATCACGACTCGTGAGAAACTGTTTTTT
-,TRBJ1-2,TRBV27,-,CASSFAGQGYGYTF,TGTGCCAGCAGTTTTGCCGGCCAGGGCTATGGCTACACCTTC
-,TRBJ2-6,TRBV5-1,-,CASSLVGGAGANVLTF,TGCGCCAGCAGCTTGGTTGGGGGAGCTGGGGCCAACGTCCTGACTTTC
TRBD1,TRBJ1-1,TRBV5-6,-,CASSSGQGGNTEAFF,TGTGCCAGCAGCTCCGGACAGGGGGGGAACACTGAAGCTTTCTTT
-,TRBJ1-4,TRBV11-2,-,CASRALGWTNEKLFF,TGTGCCAGCAGAGCCCTCGGGTGGACTAATGAAAAACTGTTTTTT
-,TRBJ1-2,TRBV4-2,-,CASSQVETAFNGYTF,TGTGCCAGCAGCCAAGTAGAAACGGCCTTTAATGGCTACACCTTC
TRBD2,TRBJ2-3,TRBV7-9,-,CASSLYSRVAGDTQYF,TGTGCCAGCAGCCTTTACAGTAGGGTAGCGGGAGATACGCAGTATTTT
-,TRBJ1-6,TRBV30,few,CAWSVRNLNSPLHF,TGTGCCTGGAGCGTTAGGAATCTTAATTCACCCCTCCACTTT
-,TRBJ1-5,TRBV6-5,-,CASSSSRQPQHF,TGTGCCAGCAGTTCGAGTCGGCAGCCCCAGCATTTT
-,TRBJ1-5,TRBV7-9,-,CASSPTGYQPQHF,TGTGCCAGCAGCCCGACAGGTTATCAGCCCCAGCATTTT
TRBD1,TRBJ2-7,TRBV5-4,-,CASRRDRVSSYEQYF,TGTGCCAGCAGACGGGACAGGGTGAGTTCCTACGAGCAGTACTTC
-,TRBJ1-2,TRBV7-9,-,CASSSQGMGDGYTF,TGTGCCAGCAGCTCACAGGGAATGGGGGATGGCTACACCTTC
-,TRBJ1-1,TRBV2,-,CASRLGGWTEAFF,TGTGCCAGCAGACTCGGCGGGTGGACTGAAGCTTTCTTT
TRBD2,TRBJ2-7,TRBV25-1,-,CASKLAGAGEQYF,TGTGCCAGCAAGCTAGCGGGAGCCGGCGAGCAGTACTTC
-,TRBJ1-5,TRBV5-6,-,CASSLVGTAGQPQHF,TGTGCCAGCAGCTTGGTGGGGACGGCGGGACAGCCCCAGCATTTT
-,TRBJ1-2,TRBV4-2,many,CASSPSPSSGVHGYTF,TGTGCCAGCAGCCCAAGTCCTTCCTCGGGGGTGCATGGCTACACCTTC
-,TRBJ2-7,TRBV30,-,CAWSRRPREGNEQYF,TGTGCCTGGAGTAGGCGACCGAGAGAGGGGAACGAGCAGTACTTC
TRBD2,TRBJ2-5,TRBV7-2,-,CASSHGTSGPHQYF,TGTGCCAGCAGCCACGGGACTAGCGGGCCGCACCAGTACTTC
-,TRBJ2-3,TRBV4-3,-,CASSQVAEGADTQYF,TGCGCCAGCAGCCAAGTAGCGGAGGGTGCAGATACGCAGTATTTT
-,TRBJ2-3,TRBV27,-,CASSLRRGWGTDTQYF,TGTGCCAGCAGTTTACGGCGGGGATGGGGCACAGATACGCAGTATTTT
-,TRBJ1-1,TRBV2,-,CASSTDLGTEAFF,TGTGCCAGCAGCACAGACCTTGGCACTGAAGCTTTCTTT
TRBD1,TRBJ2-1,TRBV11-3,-,CASSLSGQGINEQFF,TGTGCCAGCAGCTTATCGGGACAGGGTATCAATGAGCAGTTCTTC
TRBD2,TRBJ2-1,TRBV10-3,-,CAISESVLAGVYNEQFF,TGTGCCATCAGTGAGTCGGTCTTAGCGGGGGTCTACAATGAGCAGTTCTTC
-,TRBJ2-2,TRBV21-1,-,CASSNYRVCGVVPANTGELFF,TGTGCCAGCAGCAATTATCGGGTTTGCGGGGTAGTCCCCGCGAACACCGGGGAGCTGTTTTTT
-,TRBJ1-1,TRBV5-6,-,CASSLAGRTEAFF,TGTGCCAGCAGCTTGGCAGGGAGGACTGAAGCTTTCTTT
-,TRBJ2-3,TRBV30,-,CAWMLSDTQYF,TGTGCCTGGATGCTCTCAGATACGCAGTATTTT
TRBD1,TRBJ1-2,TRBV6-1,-,CASSDRDRGRYGYTF,TGTGCCAGCAGTGACAGGGACAGGGGAAGATATGGCTACACCTTC